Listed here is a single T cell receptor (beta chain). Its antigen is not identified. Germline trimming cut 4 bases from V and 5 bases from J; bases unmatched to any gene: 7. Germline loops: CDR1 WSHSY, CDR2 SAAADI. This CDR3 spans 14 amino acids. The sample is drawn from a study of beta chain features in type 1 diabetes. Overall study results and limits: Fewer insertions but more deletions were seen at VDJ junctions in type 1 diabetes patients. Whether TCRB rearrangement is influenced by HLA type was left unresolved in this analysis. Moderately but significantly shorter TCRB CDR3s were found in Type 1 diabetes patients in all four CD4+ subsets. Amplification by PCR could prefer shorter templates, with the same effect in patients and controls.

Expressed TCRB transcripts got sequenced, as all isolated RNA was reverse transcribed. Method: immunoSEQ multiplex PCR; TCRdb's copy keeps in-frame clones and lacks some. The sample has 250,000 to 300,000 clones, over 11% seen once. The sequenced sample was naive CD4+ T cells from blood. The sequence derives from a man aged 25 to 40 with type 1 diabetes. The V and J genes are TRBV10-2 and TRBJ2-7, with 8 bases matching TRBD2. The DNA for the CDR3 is TGCGCCAGCAGTGGGGGGACTAGAAGCAACGAGCAGTACTTC. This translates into CASSGGTRSNEQYF.